These 11 T cell receptor beta chains were sequenced from one sample in a study of regulatory T cells in long-lasting Graves disease. CDR3 regions were amplified by Arm-PCR using iRepertoire HTBI primers to build TCR beta libraries. A single record per CDR3 protein comes from TCRdb applying MiXCR to the multiplex PCR reads. Among 680,000 or so distinct CDR3 sequences listed, 16% were seen once. Time point here: newly diagnosed GD, antithyroid drugs for less than 3 months. TCR sequences were obtained from RNA taken from PBMCs. These data also formed part of another study, on T cells in Graves' hyperthyroidism and ophthalmopathy.

The sample in question was peripheral blood mononuclear cells (PBMCs), obtained at new diagnosis, from a patient treated with antithyroid drugs. Receptors originate from a woman aged 25 to 39 with Graves disease.

This clonotype was found many times. The V call is TRBV12-3 or TRBV12-4, the J call TRBJ1-4; D gene unclear. Trimming took off 3 bases at V and 4 bases at J, with 9 bases between the two ends. This CDR3 has 14 residues. The CDR3 loop is CASSLSGINEKLFF. CDR3 coding DNA: TGTGCCAGCAGTTTGTCAGGAATTAATGAAAAACTGTTTTTT.

This clonotype was counted a few times. The chain has TRBV4-2 and TRBJ1-5; possible D gene TRBD1, 5 bases. The CDR3 loop spans 15 amino acids. The germline V gene encodes CDR1 LGHNA and CDR2 YNFKEQ. V lost 0 bases and J 6 bases, leaving 12 bases between the germline ends. CDR3 DNA: TGTGCCAGCAGCCAAGAAGGGGCAAATACTCAGCCCCAGCATTTT. Translated: CASSQEGANTQPQHF.

This clonotype showed up many times. The V gene is TRBV27, the J gene TRBJ1-5; weak D call: TRBD1 (6 bases). The CDR3 runs to 15 residues. Trimming removed 5 bases at V and 6 bases at J, with 17 bases between. Germline V lookup: CDR1 MNHEY, CDR2 SMNVEV (reference sequence). CDR3 DNA sequence: TGTGCCAGCAGTCAGGACAGCACGGGGGGTCAGCCCCAGCATTTT. Protein: CASSQDSTGGQPQHF.

This clonotype has only a few counts. The J gene is TRBJ2-1, the V gene TRBV6-1; D is undetermined. V lost 6 bases and J lost 4, with 22 bases in between. CDR1 is MNHNS and CDR2 is SASEGT in the germline V gene. This CDR3 is built from 17 residues. The chain's CDR3 is CASRSMISNTNYNEQFF. Written as DNA, the CDR3 is TGTGCCAGCAGGTCCATGATTAGTAACACCAATTACAATGAGCAGTTCTTC.

The chain couples TRBV18 to TRBJ1-5; TRBD1 aligns across 8 bases. CDR3 length: 16 residues. J was trimmed by 5 bases and V by 4 bases; bases with no gene match: 10. Germline assignment: CDR1 KGHSH and CDR2 LQKENI. The DNA for the CDR3 is TGTGCCAGCTCACGTTCCGGGACAGGTCTAGATCAGCCCCAGCATTTT. It is translated as CASSRSGTGLDQPQHF. Supplemented by reference TRBV18 and TRBJ1-5, the full variable domain reads NAGVMQNPRHLVRRRGQEARLRCSPMKGHSHVYWYRQLPEEGLKFMVYLQKENIIDESGMPKERFSAEFPKEGPSILRIQQVVRGDSAAYFCASSRSGTGLDQPQHFGDGTRLSIL.

This clonotype was detected only a few times. A junction boundary mismatches the germline segment, possibly from a read error. The rearrangement uses TRBV6-1 and TRBJ1-5; D unresolved. CDR1 is MNHNS, CDR2 SASEGT, per germline. This CDR3 region has 14 residues. CDR3 sequence reads: CAGSPASPGQPQHF. The CDR3 DNA follows: TGTGCCGGCAGCCCGGCCTCTCCGGGTCAGCCCCAGCATTTT.

The chain recombines TRBV6-1 with TRBJ1-5; D gene uncertain. The CDR3 contains 15 residues. With 6 bases removed from V and 0 bases from J, the gap between germline ends came to 12 bases. The germline V gene has CDR1 MNHNS and CDR2 SASEGT. The CDR3 protein is CASRYGAYSNQPQHF. For the CDR3, the DNA is TGTGCCAGCAGATACGGCGCTTATAGCAATCAGCCCCAGCATTTT.

This clonotype was recorded at least ten times. This chain joins TRBV28 and TRBJ1-4, with D unresolved. The CDR3 totals 10 residues. V lost 4 bases, J lost 9 bases, and 3 bases lay in between. The germline gives CDR1 MDHEN, CDR2 SYDVKM. Here the CDR3 reads CASSSQKLFF. CDR3 DNA sequence: TGTGCCAGCAGTTCCCAAAAACTGTTTTTT.

J is TRBJ1-6 and V is TRBV6-1, with TRBD1 as a possible D gene (6 bases). Germline V gives CDR1 MNHNS, CDR2 SASEGT. The V end was cut by 5 bases, the J end by 9 bases, with 14 bases between. CDR3 length: 14 residues. CDR3 DNA sequence: TGTGCCAGCAGTCCTAACAGGGTTGCTTCACCCCTCCACTTT. Amino acids: CASSPNRVASPLHF.

This chain uses TRBV6-1 with TRBJ2-3, with a possible D match to TRBD1 (7 bases). There are 14 residues in the CDR3. Trimming stripped 7 bases from V and 10 bases from J, with 21 bases between. Germline V gene sequence: CDR1 MNHNS, CDR2 SASEGT. CDR3 DNA sequence: TGTGCCAGCAACCTGGACAGGTCCTCGGGGGCGCAGTATTTT. This gives the protein CASNLDRSSGAQYF.

This clonotype was found many times. V and J are TRBV20-1 and TRBJ2-1; 11 nucleotides line up with TRBD2. Trimming cost V 5 bases and J 4 bases; bases outside gene matches: 4. This CDR3 is built from 14 residues. The germline gives CDR1 DFQATT, CDR2 SNEGSKA (reference sequence). The DNA of the CDR3 is TGCAGTGCTGAGAGGACTAGCGGGTACAATGAGCAGTTCTTC. Its protein product is CSAERTSGYNEQFF.